The 3 T cell receptor beta chains given below trace back to one sample, sequenced in a study of T cell repertoires in cytomegalovirus infection. TCRdb independently ran MiXCR on the reads; one entry per CDR3 protein. The repertoire holds just under 500,000 distinct CDR3 sequences, with around 35% as singletons. Antigens of these TCRs are unknown. The material sequenced was cultured PBMCs, taken from culture after CMV antigen stimulation. Source of these receptors: a human donor in good health (CMV status not recorded). Some clones in this sample may be carry-over from other donors' samples.

This clonotype occurred a few times. The chain recombines TRBV7-6 with TRBJ2-3, with a weak D call TRBD1 (6 bases). The CDR3 totals 15 residues. Germline assignment: CDR1 SGHVS and CDR2 FNYEAQ. V gave up 0 bases and J gave up 3 bases, with 10 bases separating them. This CDR3 reads CASSLAAGTTDTQYF. The CDR3 DNA reads TGTGCCAGCAGCTTAGCCGCCGGGACAACAGATACGCAGTATTTT.

This clonotype showed up just a few times. The genes are TRBV7-2 and TRBJ2-5, with TRBD2 identical over 9 bases. From germline, CDR1 is SGHTA and CDR2 FQGNSA. This CDR3 region has 15 residues. Trimming took 2 bases from V and 3 from J; bases not matched to a gene: 4. Here the CDR3 DNA reads TGTGCCAGCAGCTTAAGACTAGCGGAAGAAGAGACCCAGTACTTC. It is translated as CASSLRLAEEETQYF.

The chain combines TRBV7-8 with TRBJ2-5, with 10 bases fitting TRBD2. CDR1 SGHVS and CDR2 FQNEAQ come from the germline V gene. V gave up 3 bases and J gave up 10 bases; unmatched junction bases: 14. The CDR3 consists of 16 residues. This CDR3 reads CASSFSRRTSGSGQYF. The CDR3 DNA follows: TGTGCCAGCAGCTTTAGCCGACGGACTAGCGGTTCGGGCCAGTACTTC.